The 9 T cell receptor beta chains listed next were all sequenced from one sample in a study of read filtering for tumor transcriptome and immune sequencing. Molecular barcoded adaptors covering alpha/delta and beta/gamma chains were used on roughly 400 ng RNA. Using its own MiXCR run on the reads, TCRdb lists one record per CDR3 protein. The data contain about 60,000 distinct CDR3 sequences, over 11% of them singletons. Sequencing was done on a sample of a population of CD138-negative cells sorted from bone marrow. These receptor sequences come from a donor aged 40 or older with multiple myeloma.

This clonotype occurred many times. The chain employs TRBV7-9 and TRBJ1-4; the D is unclear. The CDR3 is 13 amino acids. Germline-derived CDR1 and CDR2 are SEHNR and FQNEAQ (reference sequence). V lost 5 bases and J 8 bases, leaving 12 bases between the germline ends. The CDR3 DNA is TGTGCCAGCAGCCCTAACGAGGTGGAAAAACTGTTTTTT. Translating it yields CASSPNEVEKLFF.

As to this clonotype: A much larger clone lies a single base off, so this may be a read error. CDR3 DNA sequence: TGTGCCAGCAGTTCCGGGGGGAATCAGCCCCAGCATTTT. Its protein product is CASSSGGNQPQHF. The J gene is TRBJ1-5, the V gene TRBV28, with a weak D call TRBD1 (5 bases). CDR3 length: 13 amino acids. The germline gives CDR1 MDHEN, CDR2 SYDVKM. Trimming took off 4 bases at V and 4 bases at J, with 8 bases between the two ends.

Concerning this clonotype: Just one base apart from a much larger clone, this may be a read error. CDR3 in amino acids: CASTSTRDRQETQYF. The CDR3 bases are TGTGCCAGCACATCAACTCGGGACAGGCAAGAGACCCAGTACTTC. The V and J genes are TRBV6-5 and TRBJ2-5; 8 positions agree with TRBD1. This CDR3 comprises 15 residues. V shed 7 bases, J shed 2 bases, and the junction held 9 bases outside the gene matches. Per the germline V gene, CDR1 is MNHEY and CDR2 is SVGAGI.

This clonotype was detected ten times or more. This chain connects TRBV29-1 to TRBJ2-3; D possibly corresponds to TRBD2 (5 bases). Germline CDR1 and CDR2: SQVTM and ANQGSEA. The V gene lost 0 bases and the J gene lost 0 bases, with 10 bases spanning the gap. The CDR3 has 15 amino acids. DNA of the CDR3: TGCAGCGTTGAAGATCGGGGTCTAAGCACAGATACGCAGTATTTT. This codes for CSVEDRGLSTDTQYF.

This clonotype was seen only once. Relative to the germline gene, one junction end is altered; a read error may explain this. The chain joins TRBV7-3 to TRBJ2-1; D gene ambiguous. The CDR3 has 14 amino acids. Germline loops: CDR1 SGHTA, CDR2 FQGTGA. DNA for the CDR3: TGTGCCAGCAGCTTAGGGAATGGCTACAATAAGCAGTCCTTC. Protein product: CASSLGNGYNKQSF.

There are a few counts of this clonotype. The chain couples TRBV27 to TRBJ1-2; D is perhaps TRBD1 (5 bases). V lost 3 bases, J lost 0 bases, and 5 bases lay in between. Germline V gives CDR1 MNHEY, CDR2 SMNVEV (reference sequence). The CDR3 is 13 amino acids. The CDR3, as DNA: TGTGCCAGCAGTTTGACAGCTAACTATGGCTACACCTTC. Its protein is CASSLTANYGYTF.

Many counts were recorded for this clonotype. The rearrangement joins TRBV4-3 to TRBJ2-1; 9 bases fit TRBD2. V was pared by 0 bases and J by 2 bases, with 5 bases of the junction left unmatched. Looked up from germline, CDR1 is LGHNA and CDR2 is YSLEER. There are 17 residues in the CDR3. The CDR3: CASSQDLPSGTYNEQFF. The CDR3 DNA is TGCGCCAGCAGCCAAGATCTCCCTAGCGGGACCTACAATGAGCAGTTCTTC.

This clonotype was recorded at least ten times. This chain joins TRBV7-9 and TRBJ1-5, with TRBD1 matching over 8 bases. The CDR3 runs to 18 residues. The germline V gene encodes CDR1 SEHNR and CDR2 FQNEAQ (reference sequence). The trim removed 7 bases at V and 1 base at J, leaving 15 bases unmatched. This CDR3 is CASTNPGDRGRSNQPQHF. The CDR3 DNA reads as TGTGCCAGCACCAACCCGGGAGACAGGGGAAGGAGCAATCAGCCCCAGCATTTT.

The sample holds many counts of this clonotype. The chain joins TRBV4-1 to TRBJ2-3; 10 nucleotides align to TRBD2. CDR1 is MGHRA and CDR2 is YSYEKL in the germline V gene. The CDR3 has 16 amino acids. Unmatched junction bases numbered 3, after V lost 0 bases and J lost 3 bases. This CDR3 is CASSQDLAGVTDTQYF. As DNA, the CDR3 is TGCGCCAGCAGCCAAGATCTAGCGGGAGTAACAGATACGCAGTATTTT.